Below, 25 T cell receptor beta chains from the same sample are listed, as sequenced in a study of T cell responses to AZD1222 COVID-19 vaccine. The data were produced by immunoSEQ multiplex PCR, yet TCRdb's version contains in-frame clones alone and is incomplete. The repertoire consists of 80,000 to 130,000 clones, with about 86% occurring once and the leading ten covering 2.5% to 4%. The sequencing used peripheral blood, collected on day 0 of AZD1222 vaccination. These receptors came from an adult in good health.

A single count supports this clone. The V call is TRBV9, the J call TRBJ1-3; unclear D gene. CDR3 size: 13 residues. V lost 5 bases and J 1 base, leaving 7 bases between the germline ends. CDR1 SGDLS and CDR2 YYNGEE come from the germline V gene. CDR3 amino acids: CASSSASGNTIYF. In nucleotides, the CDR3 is TGTGCCAGCAGTAGTGCTTCTGGAAACACCATATATTTT.

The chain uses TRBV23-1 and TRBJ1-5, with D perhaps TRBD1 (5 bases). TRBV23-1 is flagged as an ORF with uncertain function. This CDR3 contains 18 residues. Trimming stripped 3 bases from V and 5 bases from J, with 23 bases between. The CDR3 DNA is TGCGCCAGCAGTCATTACGACCCCGGGGGAACTCATCATCAGCCCCAGCATTTT. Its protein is CASSHYDPGGTHHQPQHF.

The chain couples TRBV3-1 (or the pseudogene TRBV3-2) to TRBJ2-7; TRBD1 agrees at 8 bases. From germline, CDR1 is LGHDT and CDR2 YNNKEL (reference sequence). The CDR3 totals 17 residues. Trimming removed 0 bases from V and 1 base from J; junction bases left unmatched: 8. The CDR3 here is CASSQDLYGTGSYEQYF. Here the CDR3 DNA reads TGTGCCAGCAGCCAAGATCTATACGGGACAGGTTCCTACGAGCAGTACTTC.

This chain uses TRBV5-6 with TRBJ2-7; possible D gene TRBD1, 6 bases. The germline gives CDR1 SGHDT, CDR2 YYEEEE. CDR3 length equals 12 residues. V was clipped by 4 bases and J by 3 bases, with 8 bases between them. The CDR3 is CASSARGYEQYF. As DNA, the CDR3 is TGTGCCAGCAGCGCCAGGGGCTACGAGCAGTACTTC.

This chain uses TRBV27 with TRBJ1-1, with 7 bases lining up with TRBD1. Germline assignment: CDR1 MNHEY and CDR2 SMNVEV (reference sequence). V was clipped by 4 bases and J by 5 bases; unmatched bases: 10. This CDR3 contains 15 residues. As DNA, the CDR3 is TGTGCCAGCAGTTCGATTGGAGGGGGCTATACTGAAGCTTTCTTT. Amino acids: CASSSIGGGYTEAFF.

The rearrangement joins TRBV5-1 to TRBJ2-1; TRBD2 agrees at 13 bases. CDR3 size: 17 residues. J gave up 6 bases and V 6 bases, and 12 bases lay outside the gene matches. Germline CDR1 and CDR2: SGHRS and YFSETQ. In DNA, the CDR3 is TGCGCCAGCACCCTACTAGCGGGGGGGCCGGAGGTCAATGAGCAGTTCTTC. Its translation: CASTLLAGGPEVNEQFF. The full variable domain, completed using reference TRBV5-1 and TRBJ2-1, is KAGVTQTPRYLIKTRGQQVTLSCSPISGHRSVSWYQQTPGQGLQFLFEYFSETQRNKGNFPGRFSGRQFSNSRSEMNVSTLELGDSALYLCASTLLAGGPEVNEQFFGPGTRLTVL.

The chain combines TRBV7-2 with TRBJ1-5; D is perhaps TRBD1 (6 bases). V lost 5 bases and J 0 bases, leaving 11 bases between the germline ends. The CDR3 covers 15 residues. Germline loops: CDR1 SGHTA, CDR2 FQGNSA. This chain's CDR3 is CASSEGGDSNQPQHF. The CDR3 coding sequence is TGTGCCAGCAGCGAAGGGGGGGATAGCAATCAGCCCCAGCATTTT.

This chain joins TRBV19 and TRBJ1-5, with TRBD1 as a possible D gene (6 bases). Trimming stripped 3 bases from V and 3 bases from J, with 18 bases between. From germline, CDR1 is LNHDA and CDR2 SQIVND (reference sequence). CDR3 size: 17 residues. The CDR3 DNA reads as TGTGCCAGTAGTATGAAGCTGACAGGATCCATCAATCAGCCCCAGCATTTT. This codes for CASSMKLTGSINQPQHF. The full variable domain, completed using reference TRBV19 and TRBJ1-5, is DGGITQSPKYLFRKEGQNVTLSCEQNLNHDAMYWYRQDPGQGLRLIYYSQIVNDFQKGDIAEGYSVSREKKESFPLTVTSAQKNPTAFYLCASSMKLTGSINQPQHFGDGTRLSIL.

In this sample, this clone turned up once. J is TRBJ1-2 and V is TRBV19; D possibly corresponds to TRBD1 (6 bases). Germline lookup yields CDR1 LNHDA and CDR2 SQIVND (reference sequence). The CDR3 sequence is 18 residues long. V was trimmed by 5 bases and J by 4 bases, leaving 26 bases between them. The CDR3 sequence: CASSRTARDTPNLYGYTF. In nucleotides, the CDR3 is TGTGCCAGTAGTCGTACTGCCCGGGACACCCCCAACCTCTATGGCTACACCTTC.

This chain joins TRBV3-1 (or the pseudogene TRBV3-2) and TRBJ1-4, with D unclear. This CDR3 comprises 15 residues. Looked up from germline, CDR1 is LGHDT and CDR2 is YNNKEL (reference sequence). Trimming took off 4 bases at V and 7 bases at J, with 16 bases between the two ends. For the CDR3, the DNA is TGTGCCAGCAGCCCCGGACCCCAGGTGGGTGAAAAACTGTTTTTT. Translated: CASSPGPQVGEKLFF.

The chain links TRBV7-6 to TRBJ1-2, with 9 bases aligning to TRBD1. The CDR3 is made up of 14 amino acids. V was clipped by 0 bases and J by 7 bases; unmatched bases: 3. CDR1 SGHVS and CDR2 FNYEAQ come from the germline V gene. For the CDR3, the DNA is TGTGCCAGCAGCTTAGCCGGGACAGGGTCTGGCTACACCTTC. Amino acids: CASSLAGTGSGYTF.

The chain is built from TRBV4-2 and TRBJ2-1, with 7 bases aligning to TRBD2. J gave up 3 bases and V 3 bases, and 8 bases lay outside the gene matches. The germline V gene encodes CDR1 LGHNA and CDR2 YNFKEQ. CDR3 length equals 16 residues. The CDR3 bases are TGTGCCAGCAGCCATCCTCGGGGGGAAAACTACAATGAGCAGTTCTTC. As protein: CASSHPRGENYNEQFF.

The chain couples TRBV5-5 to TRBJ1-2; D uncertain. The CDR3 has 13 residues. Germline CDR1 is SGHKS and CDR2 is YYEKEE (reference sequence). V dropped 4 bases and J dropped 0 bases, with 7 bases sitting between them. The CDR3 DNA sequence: TGTGCCAGCAGCCATGATCCTAACTATGGCTACACCTTC. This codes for CASSHDPNYGYTF.

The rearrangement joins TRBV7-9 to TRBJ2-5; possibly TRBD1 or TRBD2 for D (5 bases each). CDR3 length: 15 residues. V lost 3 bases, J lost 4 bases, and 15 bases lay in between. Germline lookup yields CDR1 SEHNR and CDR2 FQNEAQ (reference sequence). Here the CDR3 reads CASSLGPPMGETQYF. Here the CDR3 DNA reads TGTGCCAGCAGCTTGGGACCGCCCATGGGAGAGACCCAGTACTTC. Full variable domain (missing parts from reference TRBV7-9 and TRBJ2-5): DTGVSQNPRHKITKRGQNVTFRCDPISEHNRLYWYRQTLGQGPEFLTYFQNEAQLEKSRLLSDRFSAERPKGSFSTLEIQRTEQGDSAMYLCASSLGPPMGETQYFGPGTRLLVL.

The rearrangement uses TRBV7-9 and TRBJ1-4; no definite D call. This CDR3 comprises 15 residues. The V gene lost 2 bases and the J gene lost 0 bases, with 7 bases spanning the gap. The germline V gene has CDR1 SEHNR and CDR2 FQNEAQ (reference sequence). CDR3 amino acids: CASSLFSATNEKLFF. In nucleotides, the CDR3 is TGTGCCAGCAGCTTATTCTCCGCAACTAATGAAAAACTGTTTTTT. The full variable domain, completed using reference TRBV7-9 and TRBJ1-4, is DTGVSQNPRHKITKRGQNVTFRCDPISEHNRLYWYRQTLGQGPEFLTYFQNEAQLEKSRLLSDRFSAERPKGSFSTLEIQRTEQGDSAMYLCASSLFSATNEKLFFGSGTQLSVL.

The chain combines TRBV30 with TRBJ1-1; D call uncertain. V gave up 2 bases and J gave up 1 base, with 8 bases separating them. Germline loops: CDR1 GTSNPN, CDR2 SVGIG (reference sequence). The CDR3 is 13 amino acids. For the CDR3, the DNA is TGTGCCTGGAGTCTTGAGGGGAACACTGAAGCTTTCTTT. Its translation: CAWSLEGNTEAFF.

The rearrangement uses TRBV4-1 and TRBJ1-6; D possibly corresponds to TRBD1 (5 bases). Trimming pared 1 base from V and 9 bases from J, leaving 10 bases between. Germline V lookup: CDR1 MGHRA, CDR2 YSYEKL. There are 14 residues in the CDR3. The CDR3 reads CASSQVRVSSPLHF. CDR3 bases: TGCGCCAGCAGCCAAGTCAGGGTGAGTTCACCCCTCCACTTT.

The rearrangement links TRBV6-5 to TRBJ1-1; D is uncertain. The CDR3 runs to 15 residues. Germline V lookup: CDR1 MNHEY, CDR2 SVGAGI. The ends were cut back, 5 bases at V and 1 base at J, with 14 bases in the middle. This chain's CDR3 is CASSLLSSRNTEAFF. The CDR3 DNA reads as TGTGCCAGCAGTCTACTATCCTCAAGGAACACTGAAGCTTTCTTT.

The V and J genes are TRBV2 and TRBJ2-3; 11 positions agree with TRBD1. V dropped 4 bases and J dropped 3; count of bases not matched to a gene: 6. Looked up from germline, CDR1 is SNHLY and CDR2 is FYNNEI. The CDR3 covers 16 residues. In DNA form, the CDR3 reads TGTGCCAGCAGTGGGACAGGGGGCCGAGGGACAGATACGCAGTATTTT. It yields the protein CASSGTGGRGTDTQYF.

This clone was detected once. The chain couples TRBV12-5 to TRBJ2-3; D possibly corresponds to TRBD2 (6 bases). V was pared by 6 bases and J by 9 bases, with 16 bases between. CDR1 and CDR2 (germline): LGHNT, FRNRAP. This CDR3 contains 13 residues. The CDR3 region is CASGPEEGLTQYF. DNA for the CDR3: TGTGCTAGTGGGCCTGAGGAGGGGCTAACGCAGTATTTT. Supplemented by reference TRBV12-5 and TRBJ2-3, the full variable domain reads DARVTQTPRHKVTEMGQEVTMRCQPILGHNTVFWYRQTMMQGLELLAYFRNRAPLDDSGMPKDRFSAEMPDATLATLKIQPSEPRDSAVYFCASGPEEGLTQYFGPGTRLTVL.

The CDR3 loop is CASSHGRSIGSETQYF. The CDR3 nucleotides read TGTGCCAGCAGCCATGGGAGGTCTATAGGCTCAGAGACCCAGTACTTC. The V call is TRBV3-1 (or the pseudogene TRBV3-2), the J call TRBJ2-5; possibly TRBD2 for D (6 bases). The germline V gene has CDR1 LGHDT and CDR2 YNNKEL (reference sequence). V was pared by 3 bases and J by 4 bases, with 18 bases between. CDR3 length: 16 amino acids.

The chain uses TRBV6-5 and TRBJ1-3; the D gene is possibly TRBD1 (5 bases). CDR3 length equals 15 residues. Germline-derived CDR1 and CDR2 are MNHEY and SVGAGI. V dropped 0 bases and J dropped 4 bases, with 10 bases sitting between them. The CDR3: CASSYSPGQGNTIYF. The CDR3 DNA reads TGTGCCAGCAGTTACTCGCCGGGGCAGGGAAACACCATATATTTT.

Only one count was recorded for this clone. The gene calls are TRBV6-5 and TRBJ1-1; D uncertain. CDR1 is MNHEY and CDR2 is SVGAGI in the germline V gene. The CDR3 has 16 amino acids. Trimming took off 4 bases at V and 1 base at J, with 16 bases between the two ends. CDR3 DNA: TGTGCCAGCAGTTTATCATTCGGGCCCGGGAACACTGAAGCTTTCTTT. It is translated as CASSLSFGPGNTEAFF.

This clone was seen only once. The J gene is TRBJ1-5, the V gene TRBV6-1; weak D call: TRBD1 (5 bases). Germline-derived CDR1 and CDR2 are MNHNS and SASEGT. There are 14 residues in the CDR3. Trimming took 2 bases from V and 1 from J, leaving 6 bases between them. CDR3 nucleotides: TGTGCCAGCAGTGAACGGGGGAGCAATCAGCCCCAGCATTTT. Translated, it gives CASSERGSNQPQHF.

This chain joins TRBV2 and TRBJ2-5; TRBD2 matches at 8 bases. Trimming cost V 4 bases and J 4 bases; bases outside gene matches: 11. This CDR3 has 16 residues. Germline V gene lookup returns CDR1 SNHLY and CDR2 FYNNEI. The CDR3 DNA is TGTGCCAGCAGTGCTTGGGGCAGCGGGGGTGGAGAGACCCAGTACTTC. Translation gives CASSAWGSGGGETQYF. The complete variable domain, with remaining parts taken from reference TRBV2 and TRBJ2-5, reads EPEVTQTPSHQVTQMGQEVILRCVPISNHLYFYWYRQILGQKVEFLVSFYNNEISEKSEIFDDQFSVERPDGSNFTLKIRSTKLEDSAMYFCASSAWGSGGGETQYFGPGTRLLVL.